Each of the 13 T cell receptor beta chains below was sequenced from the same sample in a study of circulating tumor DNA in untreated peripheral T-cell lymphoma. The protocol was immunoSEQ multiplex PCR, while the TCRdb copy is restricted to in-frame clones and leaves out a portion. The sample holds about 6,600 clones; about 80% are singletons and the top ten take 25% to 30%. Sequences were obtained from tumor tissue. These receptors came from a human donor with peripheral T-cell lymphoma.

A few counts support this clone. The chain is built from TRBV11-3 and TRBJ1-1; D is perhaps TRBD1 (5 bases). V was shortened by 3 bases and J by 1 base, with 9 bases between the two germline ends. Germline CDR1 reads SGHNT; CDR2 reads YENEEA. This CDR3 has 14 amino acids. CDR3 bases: TGTGCCAGCAGCTTGGGGCAGGAGAACACTGAAGCTTTCTTT. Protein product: CASSLGQENTEAFF. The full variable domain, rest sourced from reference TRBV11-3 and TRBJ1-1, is EAGVVQSPRYKIIEKKQPVAFWCNPISGHNTLYWYLQNLGQGPELLIRYENEEAVDDSQLPKDRFSAERLKGVDSTLKIQPAELGDSAVYLCASSLGQENTEAFFGQGTRLTVV.

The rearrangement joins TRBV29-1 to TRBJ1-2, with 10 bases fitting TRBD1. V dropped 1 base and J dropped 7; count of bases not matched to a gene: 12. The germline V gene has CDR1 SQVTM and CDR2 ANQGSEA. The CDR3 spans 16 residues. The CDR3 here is CSVEGDRGREFSGYTF. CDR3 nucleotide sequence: TGCAGCGTTGAAGGCGACAGGGGGCGCGAGTTTTCTGGCTACACCTTC.

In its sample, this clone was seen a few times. DNA of the CDR3: TGTGCCAGTAAACTCGGCCAAAGCTCCTACAATGAGCAGTTCTTC. Its protein is CASKLGQSSYNEQFF. The V and J genes are TRBV19 and TRBJ2-1; D gene ambiguous. This CDR3 has 15 residues. V dropped 7 bases and J dropped 0 bases, with 13 bases sitting between them. Germline V gene sequence: CDR1 LNHDA, CDR2 SQIVND (reference sequence).

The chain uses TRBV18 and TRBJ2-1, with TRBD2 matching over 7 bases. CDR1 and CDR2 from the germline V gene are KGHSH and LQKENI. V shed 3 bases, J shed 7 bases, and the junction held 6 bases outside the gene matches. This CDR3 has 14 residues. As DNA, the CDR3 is TGTGCCAGCTCACCCTACGGCGGGGGTAATGAGCAGTTCTTC. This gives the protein CASSPYGGGNEQFF. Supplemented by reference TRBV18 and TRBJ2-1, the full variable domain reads NAGVMQNPRHLVRRRGQEARLRCSPMKGHSHVYWYRQLPEEGLKFMVYLQKENIIDESGMPKERFSAEFPKEGPSILRIQQVVRGDSAAYFCASSPYGGGNEQFFGPGTRLTVL.

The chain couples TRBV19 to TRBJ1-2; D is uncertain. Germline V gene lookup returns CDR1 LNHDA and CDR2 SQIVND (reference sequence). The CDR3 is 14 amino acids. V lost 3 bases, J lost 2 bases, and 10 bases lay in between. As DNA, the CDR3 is TGTGCCAGTAGTATGGGCGAGGGCAACTATGGCTACACCTTC. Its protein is CASSMGEGNYGYTF.

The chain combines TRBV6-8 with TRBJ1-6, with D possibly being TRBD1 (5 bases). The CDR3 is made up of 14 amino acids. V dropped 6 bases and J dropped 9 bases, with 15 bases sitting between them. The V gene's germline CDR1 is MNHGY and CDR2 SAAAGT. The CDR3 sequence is CASRTGEFTSPLHF. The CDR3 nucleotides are TGTGCCAGCAGGACGGGGGAATTTACTTCACCCCTCCACTTT.

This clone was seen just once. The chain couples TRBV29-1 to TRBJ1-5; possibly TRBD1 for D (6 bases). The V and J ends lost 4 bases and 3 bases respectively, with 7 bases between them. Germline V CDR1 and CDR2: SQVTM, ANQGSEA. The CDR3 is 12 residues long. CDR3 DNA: TGCAGCGTTGGGACAGTCAATCAGCCCCAGCATTTT. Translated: CSVGTVNQPQHF.

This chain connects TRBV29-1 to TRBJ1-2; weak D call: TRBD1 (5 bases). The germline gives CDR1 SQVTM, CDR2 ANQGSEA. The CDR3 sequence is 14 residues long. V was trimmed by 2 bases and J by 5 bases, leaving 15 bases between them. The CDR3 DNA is TGCAGCGTTGAACCCAACCGGGGGGGGTATGGCTACACCTTC. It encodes CSVEPNRGGYGYTF.

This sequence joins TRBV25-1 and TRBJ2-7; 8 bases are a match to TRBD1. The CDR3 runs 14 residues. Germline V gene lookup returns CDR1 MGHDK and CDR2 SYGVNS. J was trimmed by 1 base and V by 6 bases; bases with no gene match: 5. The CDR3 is CASSFTGGSYEQYF. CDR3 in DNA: TGTGCCAGCAGCTTTACAGGGGGTTCCTACGAGCAGTACTTC.

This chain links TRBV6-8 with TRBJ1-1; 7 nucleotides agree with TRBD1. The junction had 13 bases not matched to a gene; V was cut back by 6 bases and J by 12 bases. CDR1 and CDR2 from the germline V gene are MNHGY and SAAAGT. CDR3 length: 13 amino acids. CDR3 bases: TGTGCCAGCAGACCCCGGGACAGAAGTATTCCTTTCTTT. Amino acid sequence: CASRPRDRSIPFF.

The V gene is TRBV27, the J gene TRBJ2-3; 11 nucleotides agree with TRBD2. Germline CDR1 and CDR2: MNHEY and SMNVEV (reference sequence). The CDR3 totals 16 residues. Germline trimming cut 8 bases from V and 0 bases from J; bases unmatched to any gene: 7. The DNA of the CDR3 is TGTGCCAGCGGCCGACTAGCGGGGTTGAGCACAGATACGCAGTATTTT. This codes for CASGRLAGLSTDTQYF.

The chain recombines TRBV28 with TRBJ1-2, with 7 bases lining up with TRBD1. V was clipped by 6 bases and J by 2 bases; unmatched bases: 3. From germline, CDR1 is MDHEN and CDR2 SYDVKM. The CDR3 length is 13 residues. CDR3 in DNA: TGTGCCAGCAGAATACAGGGGAACTATGGCTACACCTTC. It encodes CASRIQGNYGYTF.

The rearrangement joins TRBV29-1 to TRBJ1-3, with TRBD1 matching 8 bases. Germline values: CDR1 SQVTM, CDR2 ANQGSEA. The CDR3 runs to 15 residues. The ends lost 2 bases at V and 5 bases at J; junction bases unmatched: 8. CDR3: CSVEFPQGARNTIYF. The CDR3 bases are TGCAGCGTTGAATTTCCCCAGGGGGCAAGAAACACCATATATTTT.